This TCR beta chain was sequenced in a study of metastatic and nonmetastatic thyroid tumors. Study at large: Both malignant and benign thyroid patients supplied peripheral blood and tumor or nodule tissue samples, across which the repertoires of these patients were then compared. Study-wide results and limits: Reported TCR beta diversity, measured in blood and tumor, was significantly higher for malignant thyroid tumors than for benign nodules.

The V gene lost 1 base and the J gene lost 3 bases, with 7 bases spanning the gap. Per germline, CDR1 KGHSH and CDR2 LQKENI. This CDR3 contains 13 residues. Per the original data handling: A distant-metastasis classifier for papillary thyroid cancer was built using CDR3 differences across clinicopathological groups. MiXCR re-clonotyped the PCR reads for TCRdb. The V and J calls here are based on TCRdb, not the publication. Counted here are tens of thousands of clones, around an eighth occurring once; the ten biggest clones make up around 9%. The entire patient cohort was treatment-naive prior to thyroid surgery. This clone was observed a handful of times. Its antigen remains unidentified.

Sequenced sample: blood. The receptor was derived from a male donor with papillary thyroid cancer or a benign thyroid nodule (not recorded which). Some clones in this sample may be carry-over from other donors' samples. This chain joins TRBV18 and TRBJ2-7, with D unresolved. For the CDR3, the DNA is TGTGCCAGCTCACCACGGCACATCTACGAGCAGTACTTC. This sequence encodes CASSPRHIYEQYF. Full variable domain (missing parts from reference TRBV18 and TRBJ2-7): NAGVMQNPRHLVRRRGQEARLRCSPMKGHSHVYWYRQLPEEGLKFMVYLQKENIIDESGMPKERFSAEFPKEGPSILRIQQVVRGDSAAYFCASSPRHIYEQYFGPGTRLTVT.